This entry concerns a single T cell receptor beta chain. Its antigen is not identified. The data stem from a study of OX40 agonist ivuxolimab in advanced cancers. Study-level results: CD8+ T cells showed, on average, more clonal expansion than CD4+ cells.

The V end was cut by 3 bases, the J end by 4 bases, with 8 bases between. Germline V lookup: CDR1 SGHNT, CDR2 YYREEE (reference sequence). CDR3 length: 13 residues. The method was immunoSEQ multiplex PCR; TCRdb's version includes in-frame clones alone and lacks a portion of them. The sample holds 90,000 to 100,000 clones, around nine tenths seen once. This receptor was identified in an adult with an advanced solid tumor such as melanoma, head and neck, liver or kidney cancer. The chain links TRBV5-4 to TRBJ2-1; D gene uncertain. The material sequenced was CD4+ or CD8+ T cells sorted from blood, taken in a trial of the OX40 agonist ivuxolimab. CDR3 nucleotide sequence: TGTGCCAGCAGCTCCACCCTGTACAATGAGCAGTTCTTC. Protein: CASSSTLYNEQFF.